The 16 T cell receptor beta chains presented below share a single source sample, sequenced in a study of control samples from healthy donors and cancer patients. Assay used: immunoSEQ multiplex PCR; TCRdb lists only in-frame clones, some missing. The repertoire has under 200,000 clones, almost 90% of them found once; the top ten carry 4.5% to 6%. Sequences were obtained from blood. These receptors originate from a woman younger than 45 in good health.

This clone was seen once. This chain links TRBV7-8 with TRBJ2-2, with 8 bases fitting TRBD2. The CDR3 is 15 amino acids. Trimming at V came to 3 bases and at J to 5 bases, leaving 5 bases not matched to a gene. The germline V gene has CDR1 SGHVS and CDR2 FQNEAQ. As DNA, the CDR3 is TGTGCCAGCAGCTTTAGCGGGACTGGGACCGGGGAGCTGTTTTTT. Protein product: CASSFSGTGTGELFF.

The rearrangement uses TRBV5-1 and TRBJ2-1; D not resolved. There are 12 residues in the CDR3. V lost 2 bases and J lost 2, with 2 bases in between. CDR1 and CDR2 from the germline V gene are SGHRS and YFSETQ. The CDR3 nucleotides read TGCGCCAGCAGCTTTACCTACAATGAGCAGTTCTTC. Its translation: CASSFTYNEQFF.

The rearrangement links TRBV28 to TRBJ2-5; the match to TRBD2 covers 8 bases. With 4 bases clipped from V and 7 bases from J, the junction kept 11 bases outside the gene matches. Per the germline V gene, CDR1 is MDHEN and CDR2 is SYDVKM. The CDR3 is 15 amino acids. The CDR3 nucleotides are TGTGCCAGCAGTTCCGAGCGGGGGCTCAGGTGGACCCAGTACTTC. Translating gives CASSSERGLRWTQYF.

The chain links TRBV11-2 to TRBJ2-3; D possibly uses TRBD1 or TRBD2 (5 bases each). Germline-derived CDR1 and CDR2 are SGHAT and FQNNGV. The CDR3 sequence is 14 residues long. Trimming pared 2 bases from V and 6 bases from J, leaving 12 bases between. CDR3 sequence: CASSLLRWGDTQYF. CDR3 nucleotide sequence: TGTGCCAGCAGCTTATTGAGGTGGGGGGATACGCAGTATTTT. Complete variable domain (other parts from reference TRBV11-2 and TRBJ2-3): EAGVAQSPRYKIIEKRQSVAFWCNPISGHATLYWYQQILGQGPKLLIQFQNNGVVDDSQLPKDRFSAERLKGVDSTLKIQPAKLEDSAVYLCASSLLRWGDTQYFGPGTRLTVL.

The chain employs TRBV5-1 and TRBJ2-7; either TRBD1 or TRBD2 may fit D (5 bases each). CDR1 SGHRS and CDR2 YFSETQ come from the germline V gene. This CDR3 has 12 amino acids. Deletions cut 0 bases from V and 6 bases from J, with 7 bases between. CDR3 sequence reads: CASSLAGGEQYV. CDR3 bases: TGCGCCAGCAGCTTGGCTGGGGGCGAGCAGTACGTC.

The J gene is TRBJ2-7, the V gene TRBV19; D not resolved. This CDR3 has 15 amino acids. The germline V and J ends were trimmed by 3 bases and 2 bases, with 14 bases remaining between them. Per the germline V gene, CDR1 is LNHDA and CDR2 is SQIVND (reference sequence). The DNA of the CDR3 is TGTGCCAGTAGTATTTCAGACCTAGGTACCTACGAGCAGTACTTC. This encodes CASSISDLGTYEQYF.

Only a few counts were recorded for this clone. The rearrangement uses TRBV11-2 and TRBJ2-2, with D possibly being TRBD2 (5 bases). The CDR3 extends over 16 amino acids. In germline, CDR1 is SGHAT, CDR2 FQNNGV. The ends were cut back, 0 bases at V and 2 bases at J, with 10 bases in the middle. The CDR3, as DNA: TGTGCCAGCAGCTTAGAAGGGAGCTCCAACACCGGGGAGCTGTTTTTT. Translation gives CASSLEGSSNTGELFF.

The genes are TRBV2 and TRBJ2-1, with 7 bases lining up with TRBD2. Losses at the gene ends were 4 bases for V and 8 bases for J; bases not matched to a gene: 5. The V gene's germline CDR1 is SNHLY and CDR2 FYNNEI. This CDR3 comprises 13 residues. CDR3 coding DNA: TGTGCCAGCAGTGCCACGACTAGCTATGAGCAGTTCTTC. The encoded protein is CASSATTSYEQFF.

The CDR3 region has the DNA TGTGCCAGCAGCTTAGTAGGACAGGGGGCCTATGAGCAGTTCTTC. Encoded protein: CASSLVGQGAYEQFF. The J gene is TRBJ2-1, the V gene TRBV11-1, with TRBD1 identical over 11 bases. The V gene's germline CDR1 is SGHAT and CDR2 FQDESV (reference sequence). CDR3 length: 15 amino acids. J gave up 8 bases and V 1 base, and 4 bases lay outside the gene matches.

The genes are TRBV15 and TRBJ2-7; possible D gene TRBD1, 5 bases. V dropped 0 bases and J dropped 4 bases, with 10 bases sitting between them. The germline V gene has CDR1 LNHNV and CDR2 YYDKDF (reference sequence). This CDR3 comprises 14 residues. Here the CDR3 DNA reads TGTGCCACCAGCAGAGATCTGGCAGGGTACGAGCAGTACTTC. Its protein product is CATSRDLAGYEQYF.

The chain links TRBV6-2 or TRBV6-3 to TRBJ1-6; 11 bases are shared with TRBD1. J gave up 10 bases and V 2 bases, and 7 bases lay outside the gene matches. CDR3 length: 16 amino acids. Germline CDR1 is MNHEY and CDR2 is SVGEGT. DNA for the CDR3: TGTGCCAGCAGTTACGGACAGGGGGCTGTGGAGTCACCCCTCCACTTT. Amino acids: CASSYGQGAVESPLHF.

The V gene is TRBV3-1 (or the pseudogene TRBV3-2), the J gene TRBJ2-4; 8 bases agree with TRBD1. The CDR3 sequence is 16 residues long. The J segment lost 0 bases and the V segment lost 6 bases, leaving 7 bases of the junction unmatched. Germline-derived CDR1 and CDR2 are LGHDT and YNNKEL (reference sequence). Here the CDR3 DNA reads TGTGCCAGCAGTTTCAGGACAGGGCTAGCCAAAAACATTCAGTACTTC. This gives the protein CASSFRTGLAKNIQYF.

This chain connects TRBV5-1 to TRBJ2-5; TRBD1 aligns across 9 bases. The CDR3 is 16 amino acids. Germline CDR1 reads SGHRS; CDR2 reads YFSETQ. The V gene end was trimmed by 0 bases and the J gene end by 0 bases; junction bases not matched to a gene: 3. CDR3 bases: TGCGCCAGCAGCTTGGCCGGGACAGGGTACCAAGAGACCCAGTACTTC. It yields the protein CASSLAGTGYQETQYF.

This clone was counted once. The chain recombines TRBV28 with TRBJ2-1; 9 positions agree with TRBD2. The CDR3 is made up of 20 amino acids. Germline CDR1 reads MDHEN; CDR2 reads SYDVKM. Trimming cost V 5 bases and J 0 bases; bases outside gene matches: 17. CDR3 sequence (DNA): TGTGCCAGCAGTCCTGTAGCGGGAGACAAGGGTTATACCTCCTACAATGAGCAGTTCTTC. Protein sequence: CASSPVAGDKGYTSYNEQFF. The full variable domain, in which reference TRBV28 and TRBJ2-1 provide the parts outside the CDR3, is DVKVTQSSRYLVKRTGEKVFLECVQDMDHENMFWYRQDPGLGLRLIYFSYDVKMKEKGDIPEGYSVSREKKERFSLILESASTNQTSMYLCASSPVAGDKGYTSYNEQFFGPGTRLTVL.

This clone was observed a single time. J is TRBJ1-2 and V is TRBV11-2; possible D gene TRBD1, 6 bases. V gave up 7 bases and J gave up 3 bases, with 15 bases separating them. The germline CDR1 and CDR2 sequences are SGHAT and FQNNGV. There are 14 residues in the CDR3. This chain's CDR3 is CASTHRGGYYGYTF. The CDR3 nucleotides are TGTGCCAGCACGCATCGGGGGGGCTACTATGGCTACACCTTC.

This chain uses TRBV3-1 (or the pseudogene TRBV3-2) with TRBJ2-7; D might be TRBD1 (5 bases). V lost 1 base, J lost 4 bases, and 14 bases lay in between. The CDR3 extends over 15 amino acids. Germline-derived CDR1 and CDR2 are LGHDT and YNNKEL (reference sequence). CDR3 region: CASSQGIGVQYEQYV. The CDR3 region has the DNA TGTGCCAGCAGCCAAGGGATAGGGGTCCAGTACGAGCAGTACGTC.